Following are 25 T cell receptor beta chains from one sample sequenced in a study of blood T cell repertoires in COVID-19. TCRdb's copy holds only in-frame clones and misses some; the assay was immunoSEQ multiplex PCR. In the table there are 430,000 or so clones, 85% to 90% of which are singletons. Sequencing was performed on peripheral blood. These receptor sequences come from a man between 18 and 29 years old with COVID-19, enrolled during active disease.

The chain carries TRBV7-8 and TRBJ1-6; tentative D call: TRBD1 (5 bases). Germline CDR1 reads SGHVS; CDR2 reads FQNEAQ. Between the trimmed V and J ends, which lost 1 base and 2 bases, there was a span of 9 bases. The CDR3 is 16 amino acids. This CDR3 is CASSLVAGTYNSPLHF. CDR3 nucleotide sequence: TGTGCCAGCAGCTTAGTCGCAGGGACCTATAATTCACCCCTCCACTTT.

The chain employs TRBV6-5 and TRBJ1-6, with D tentatively TRBD1 (6 bases). The V end was cut by 8 bases, the J end by 7 bases, with 15 bases between. This CDR3 has 14 residues. CDR1 MNHEY and CDR2 SVGAGI come from the germline V gene. The DNA for the CDR3 is TGTGCCAGCGACCAGACAGGAGAGAATTCACCCCTCCACTTT. Protein sequence: CASDQTGENSPLHF.

V and J are TRBV11-3 and TRBJ2-7, with TRBD1 identical over 12 bases. Trimming removed 1 base from V and 6 bases from J; junction bases left unmatched: 7. CDR1 and CDR2 (germline): SGHNT, YENEEA. The CDR3 consists of 16 residues. The CDR3 loop reads CASSLGTGTGGSEQYF. The CDR3 coding sequence is TGTGCCAGCAGCTTAGGTACTGGGACAGGGGGCAGCGAGCAGTACTTC.

V usage is TRBV1 and J usage is TRBJ1-1; the table's D call, TRBD1, was not checked against the DNA. TRBV1 is noted as a pseudogene. The length of the CDR3 is 19 residues. CDR3 sequence: CTSSDPPPTGKTLNTEAFF. The DNA of the CDR3 is TGCACCAGCAGCGACCCCCCCCCGACAGGGAAGACCCTTAACACTGAAGCTTTCTTT.

In this sample, this clone turned up once. The chain links TRBV12-5 to TRBJ2-3; 14 nucleotides align to TRBD2. The CDR3 consists of 16 residues. The germline gives CDR1 LGHNT, CDR2 FRNRAP. V lost 5 bases and J lost 7; bases outside the gene matches: 8. This chain's CDR3 is CASGPPGTSGRNTQYF. In nucleotides, the CDR3 is TGTGCTAGTGGTCCGCCTGGGACTAGCGGGAGAAATACGCAGTATTTT.

This chain joins TRBV7-9 and TRBJ2-7; perhaps TRBD2 as D (5 bases). V lost 4 bases to trimming and J lost 5 bases, with 12 bases between them. This CDR3 is 13 amino acids long. Per germline, CDR1 SEHNR and CDR2 FQNEAQ (reference sequence). CDR3 region: CASSSDLLHEQYF. In DNA form, the CDR3 reads TGTGCCAGCAGCTCGGACTTGCTCCACGAGCAGTACTTC.

This chain links TRBV27 with TRBJ2-7, with D possibly matching TRBD2 (5 bases). The germline V gene has CDR1 MNHEY and CDR2 SMNVEV (reference sequence). The germline V and J ends were trimmed by 6 bases and 3 bases, with 15 bases remaining between them. The CDR3 totals 14 residues. CDR3 nucleotide sequence: TGTGCCAGCAGCTCCACCGGAGGAAGCTACGAGCAGTACTTC. This codes for CASSSTGGSYEQYF.

J is TRBJ2-7 and V is TRBV25-1; TRBD2 matches 7 bases. The germline V gene has CDR1 MGHDK and CDR2 SYGVNS. The CDR3 loop spans 13 amino acids. The junction had 8 bases not matched to a gene; V was cut back by 4 bases and J by 8 bases. CDR3 loop: CASSGLGGGKQYF. The CDR3 DNA sequence: TGTGCCAGCAGTGGTCTTGGCGGGGGTAAGCAGTACTTC.

This clone turned up a few times. Distinct nucleotide sequences in the sample also encode this CDR3. This chain joins TRBV5-1 and TRBJ1-1; 8 positions match TRBD1. Germline CDR1 is SGHRS and CDR2 is YFSETQ. V lost 3 bases to trimming and J lost 1 base; unmatched junction nucleotides: 8. The CDR3 is 16 residues long. The CDR3 sequence is CASSSRPGTGNTEAFF. DNA of the CDR3: TGCGCCAGCAGCTCACGACCCGGGACAGGGAACACTGAAGCTTTCTTT.

The chain employs TRBV6-5 and TRBJ2-7, with 10 positions matching TRBD1. This CDR3 has 15 amino acids. V dropped 6 bases and J dropped 3; count of bases not matched to a gene: 8. Germline V lookup: CDR1 MNHEY, CDR2 SVGAGI. The DNA of the CDR3 is TGTGCCAGCAGCCCGACCGGGACAGGGGTCTACGAGCAGTACTTC. Protein product: CASSPTGTGVYEQYF.

V is TRBV7-9 and J is TRBJ1-4; TRBD1 matches 7 bases. After removal of 1 base from V and 3 bases from J, the junction contained 2 bases not matched to a gene. Looked up from germline, CDR1 is SEHNR and CDR2 is FQNEAQ (reference sequence). CDR3 length: 15 residues. CDR3 protein: CASSLDGTANEKLFF. CDR3 nucleotides: TGTGCCAGCAGCTTAGATGGGACAGCTAATGAAAAACTGTTTTTT. Together with reference TRBV7-9 and TRBJ1-4, the CDR3 gives the full variable domain: DTGVSQNPRHKITKRGQNVTFRCDPISEHNRLYWYRQTLGQGPEFLTYFQNEAQLEKSRLLSDRFSAERPKGSFSTLEIQRTEQGDSAMYLCASSLDGTANEKLFFGSGTQLSVL.

The V and J genes are TRBV5-1 and TRBJ1-2; perhaps TRBD1 as D (6 bases). V was clipped by 0 bases and J by 6 bases, with 12 bases between them. Germline values: CDR1 SGHRS, CDR2 YFSETQ. The CDR3 has 14 amino acids. The CDR3 here is CASSLDGRGNGYTF. The CDR3 DNA reads as TGCGCCAGCAGCTTGGATGGCAGGGGTAATGGCTACACCTTC.

The V gene is TRBV20-1, the J gene TRBJ1-2, with a tentative D call TRBD1 (6 bases). V was pared by 3 bases and J by 5 bases, with 10 bases between. Per germline, CDR1 DFQATT and CDR2 SNEGSKA (reference sequence). This CDR3 has 12 residues. CDR3 amino acids: CSASGGGYGYTF. CDR3 coding DNA: TGCAGTGCTAGTGGGGGCGGTTATGGCTACACCTTC.

The chain uses TRBV5-1 and TRBJ1-4; 10 bases match TRBD1. The J segment lost 6 bases and the V segment lost 0 bases, leaving 2 bases of the junction unmatched. The CDR3 is 15 amino acids. Germline values: CDR1 SGHRS, CDR2 YFSETQ. CDR3 sequence: CASSLGDRGDEKLFF. The CDR3 DNA reads TGCGCCAGCAGCTTGGGGGACAGGGGAGATGAAAAACTGTTTTTT.

The J gene is TRBJ2-2, the V gene TRBV5-4; D gene unclear. CDR1 is SGHNT, CDR2 YYREEE, per germline (reference sequence). V was clipped by 4 bases and J by 1 base, with 8 bases between them. This CDR3 region has 14 residues. The CDR3 sequence: CASSAIQNTGELFF. DNA for the CDR3: TGTGCCAGCAGCGCAATACAGAACACCGGGGAGCTGTTTTTT.

The rearrangement joins TRBV3-1 (or the pseudogene TRBV3-2) to TRBJ2-3, with 10 bases matching TRBD1. The CDR3 is 15 amino acids. Germline CDR1 reads LGHDT; CDR2 reads YNNKEL (reference sequence). The J segment lost 2 bases and the V segment lost 6 bases, leaving 5 bases of the junction unmatched. The CDR3 region is CASRRDRGNTDTQYF. DNA for the CDR3: TGTGCCAGCAGGAGGGACAGGGGAAACACAGATACGCAGTATTTT.

The V call is TRBV30, the J call TRBJ1-3, with 7 bases aligning to TRBD1. The CDR3 is made up of 15 amino acids. CDR1 and CDR2 from the germline V gene are GTSNPN and SVGIG (reference sequence). V was pared by 2 bases and J by 2 bases, with 6 bases of the junction left unmatched. Here the CDR3 reads CAWSFNRGPGNTIYF. In nucleotides, the CDR3 is TGTGCCTGGAGTTTCAACAGGGGACCTGGAAACACCATATATTTT.

The rearrangement links TRBV5-5 to TRBJ1-4, with 9 bases fitting TRBD1. Germline trimming cut 3 bases from V and 3 bases from J; bases unmatched to any gene: 9. CDR3 length: 17 amino acids. Looked up from germline, CDR1 is SGHKS and CDR2 is YYEKEE (reference sequence). CDR3: CASSSGQGKVANEKLFF. The CDR3 region has the DNA TGTGCCAGCAGCTCCGGACAGGGGAAAGTTGCTAATGAAAAACTGTTTTTT.

The chain employs TRBV25-1 and TRBJ1-6, with D perhaps TRBD1 (6 bases). The CDR3 consists of 15 residues. CDR1 MGHDK and CDR2 SYGVNS come from the germline V gene. V gave up 1 base and J gave up 4 bases, with 8 bases separating them. The CDR3 DNA reads TGTGCCAGCAGTGAATCTGACAGGTATAATTCACCCCTCCACTTT. Protein product: CASSESDRYNSPLHF.

The chain has TRBV5-1 and TRBJ1-2; D not resolved. The CDR3 extends over 17 amino acids. Germline V gene data show CDR1 as SGHRS and CDR2 as YFSETQ. Between the trimmed V and J ends, which lost 2 bases and 2 bases, there was a span of 19 bases. Here the CDR3 reads CASSLSITVAKNYGYTF. As DNA, the CDR3 is TGCGCCAGCAGCTTATCAATAACAGTGGCTAAAAACTATGGCTACACCTTC.

The V gene is TRBV7-9, the J gene TRBJ1-3, with D possibly TRBD1 on 6 matching bases. Germline V gene sequence: CDR1 SEHNR, CDR2 FQNEAQ (reference sequence). V lost 4 bases and J lost 0, with 13 bases in between. CDR3 length: 16 residues. The CDR3 loop is CASSSTGSSSGNTIYF. As DNA, the CDR3 is TGTGCCAGCAGCTCTACAGGGTCCTCCTCTGGAAACACCATATATTTT.

V is TRBV7-8 and J is TRBJ2-7, with a possible D match to TRBD2 (6 bases). The CDR3 totals 13 residues. Trimming pared 0 bases from V and 7 bases from J, leaving 10 bases between. Germline V gene sequence: CDR1 SGHVS, CDR2 FQNEAQ. The CDR3 protein is CASSLAGGREQYF. In DNA form, the CDR3 reads TGTGCCAGCAGCTTAGCGGGAGGAAGGGAGCAGTACTTC.

V is TRBV27 and J is TRBJ1-1; TRBD1 matches at 9 bases. The V segment lost 6 bases and the J segment 2 bases; nucleotides outside the gene matches: 4. Germline V lookup: CDR1 MNHEY, CDR2 SMNVEV (reference sequence). The CDR3 extends over 14 amino acids. The CDR3 sequence: CASSWGQGNTEAFF. CDR3 nucleotide sequence: TGTGCCAGCAGCTGGGGACAGGGTAACACTGAAGCTTTCTTT.

This clone has only a few counts. The genes are TRBV2 and TRBJ2-7; D is perhaps TRBD1 (5 bases). The CDR3 loop spans 14 amino acids. Trimming took off 2 bases at V and 3 bases at J, with 11 bases between the two ends. Germline V gene lookup returns CDR1 SNHLY and CDR2 FYNNEI. The CDR3 here is CASSEFPRDYEQYF. The DNA for the CDR3 is TGTGCCAGCAGTGAATTCCCCAGGGACTACGAGCAGTACTTC.

This clone was found a few times. This rearrangement joins TRBV5-4 to TRBJ1-2, with 7 bases matching TRBD1. Per the germline V gene, CDR1 is SGHNT and CDR2 is YYREEE (reference sequence). With 3 bases clipped from V and 4 bases from J, the junction kept 3 bases outside the gene matches. This CDR3 contains 13 residues. The CDR3 nucleotides are TGTGCCAGCAGCTCGGGACAGATCTATGGCTACACCTTC. This gives the protein CASSSGQIYGYTF.